This entry is about one T cell receptor beta chain. The source of the sample is a study of blood T cell repertoires in COVID-19. It was during active infection that Seattle patients were enrolled and then longitudinally followed. Repertoires were generated with immunoSEQ multiplex PCR, while TCRdb's copy carries only in-frame clones and drops some. The data hold 250,000 to 300,000 clones, with 88% observed a single time. Looked up from germline, CDR1 is SEHNR and CDR2 is FQNEAQ (reference sequence). V was clipped by 1 base and J by 0 bases, with 13 bases between them. The CDR3 has 17 residues. This chain joins TRBV7-9 and TRBJ1-5; D gene unclear. This TCR derives from a woman aged 25-40 years with COVID-19, enrolled during active disease. Specimen: peripheral blood. The CDR3 region has the DNA TGTGCCAGCAGCTTAGGGGCCGGAGGAGTTAGCAATCAGCCCCAGCATTTT. As protein: CASSLGAGGVSNQPQHF.